This T cell receptor (beta chain) originates from a study of shared clonotypes between healthy human individuals. General study points: Clonotype sharing among donors was thought likely to change with sequencing depth.

By share of the sample, this clone is medium-sized. The antigen is not known. Method: immunoSEQ multiplex PCR; TCRdb's copy keeps in-frame clones and lacks some. The sample includes about 560,000 clones, just over 75% seen only once; the top ten take 12%. In germline, CDR1 is SGHRS, CDR2 YFSETQ. This CDR3 has 14 amino acids. V lost 2 bases and J lost 4; bases outside the gene matches: 3. What was sequenced was PBMCs. This sequence was found in a woman aged 35 to 49 in good health. Some clones in this sample may be carry-over from other donors' samples. The chain combines TRBV5-1 with TRBJ2-7; 10 bases align to TRBD2. The CDR3 coding sequence is TGCGCCAGCAGCTTTCGAGCGGGAGGGTACGAGCAGTACTTC. It encodes CASSFRAGGYEQYF.